Sequencing of this T cell receptor beta chain was carried out in a study of T cell repertoires in aging, cancer and after chemotherapy. As for the study in general: Paired samples before and after chemotherapy came from chronic lymphocytic leukemia patients on fludarabine- or bendamustine-based regimens.

Amplification of TCR beta used genomic DNA extracted from peripheral blood. This clonotype qualifies as medium-sized (0.01 to 0.1%). Its antigen is undetermined. Germline values: CDR1 SGHDT, CDR2 YYEEEE. This CDR3 is 15 amino acids long. V was pared by 2 bases and J by 3 bases, with 14 bases between. Points from the study as a whole: Untreated cancer patients had significantly lower blood TCR diversity than age-matched healthy donors. In hematological cancer patients, infiltrated lymphoid organs may have impaired thymic emigration or peripheral T cell expansion. Healthy donors lost TCR diversity with age mainly through richness, cancer patients through richness and evenness.

TRB rearrangements spanning V, D and J were amplified using mixed TRB-A/B primers. TCRdb fed the multiplex PCR reads into MiXCR, producing one record per CDR3 protein. The sample holds about 480 distinct CDR3 sequences, roughly 63% seen once. The chain combines TRBV5-6 with TRBJ1-2, with a tentative D call TRBD1 (6 bases). The sequence derives from a human donor with a blood cancer. Material: blood. CDR3 nucleotide sequence: TGTGCCAGCAGCTTAGGACAGCTTTTGCACTATGGCTACACCTTC. Translated, it gives CASSLGQLLHYGYTF.